This T cell receptor (beta chain) was profiled in a study of blood T cell repertoires in COVID-19. Study as a whole: Samples representing acute and convalescent COVID-19 were sourced from the United States, Italy and Spain. The cDNA or gDNA used as material had been derived from T cells, B-cell-depleted T cells, or PBMCs.

In the authors' methods: Estimation of nucleated cell counts relied on the amplification of reference gene primers. TCRdb's copy holds only in-frame clones and misses some; the assay was immunoSEQ multiplex PCR. V, J and clone size are taken as reported in that table, and D and trimming were inferred from the DNA itself. This table has roughly 100,000 clones, roughly 92% appearing once. Germline V gene lookup returns CDR1 KGHDR and CDR2 SFDVKD. The CDR3 runs 13 residues. Trimming cost V 0 bases and J 5 bases, with 6 bases left between them. Patients at the Seattle site were enrolled during active infection and followed longitudinally.

Sequencing was performed on peripheral blood. The TCR sequence derives from a woman aged 45-65 years with COVID-19, enrolled during active disease. This sequence joins TRBV24-1 and TRBJ1-1; D is ambiguous. For the CDR3, the DNA is TGTGCCACCAGTGATTTGGGGAGAACTGAAGCTTTCTTT. Its protein product is CATSDLGRTEAFF.